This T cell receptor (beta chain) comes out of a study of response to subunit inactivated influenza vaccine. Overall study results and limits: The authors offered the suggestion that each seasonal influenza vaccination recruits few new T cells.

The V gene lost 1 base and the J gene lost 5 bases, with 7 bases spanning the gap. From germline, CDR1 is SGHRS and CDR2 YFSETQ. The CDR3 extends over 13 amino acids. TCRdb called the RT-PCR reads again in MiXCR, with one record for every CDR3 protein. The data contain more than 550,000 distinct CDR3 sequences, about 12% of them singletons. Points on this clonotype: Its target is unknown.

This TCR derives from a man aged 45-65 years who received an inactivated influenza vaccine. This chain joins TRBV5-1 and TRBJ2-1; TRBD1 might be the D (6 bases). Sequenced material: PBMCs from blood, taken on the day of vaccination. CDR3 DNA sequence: TGCGCCAGCAGCTTGAAGGGGGACAATGAGCAGTTCTTC. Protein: CASSLKGDNEQFF.